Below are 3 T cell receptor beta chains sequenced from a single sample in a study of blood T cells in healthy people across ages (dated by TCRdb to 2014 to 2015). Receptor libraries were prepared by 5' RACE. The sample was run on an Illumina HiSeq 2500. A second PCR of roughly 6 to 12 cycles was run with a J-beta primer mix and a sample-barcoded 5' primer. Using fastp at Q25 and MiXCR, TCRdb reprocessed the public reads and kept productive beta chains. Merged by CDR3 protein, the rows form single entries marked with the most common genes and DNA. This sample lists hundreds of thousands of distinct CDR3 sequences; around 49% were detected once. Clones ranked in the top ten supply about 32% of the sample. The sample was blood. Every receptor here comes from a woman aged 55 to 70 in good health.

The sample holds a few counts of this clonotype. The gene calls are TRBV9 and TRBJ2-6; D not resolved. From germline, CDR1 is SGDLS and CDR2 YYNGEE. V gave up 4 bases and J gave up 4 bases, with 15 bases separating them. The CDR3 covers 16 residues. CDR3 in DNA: TGTGCCAGCAGCCCACACTTCTCCCCCGGGGCCAACGTCCTGACTTTC. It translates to CASSPHFSPGANVLTF.

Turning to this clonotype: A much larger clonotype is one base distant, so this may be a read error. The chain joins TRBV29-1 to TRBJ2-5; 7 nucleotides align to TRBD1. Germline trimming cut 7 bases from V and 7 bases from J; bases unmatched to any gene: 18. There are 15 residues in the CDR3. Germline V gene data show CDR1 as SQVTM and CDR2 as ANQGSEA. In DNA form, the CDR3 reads TGCAGCGGCCTCAGAGGGGGCAATTTCGGTGGGACCCAGTACTTC. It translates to CSGLRGGNFGGTQYF. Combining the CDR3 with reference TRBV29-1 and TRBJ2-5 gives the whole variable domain SAVISQKPSRDICQRGTSLTIQCQVDSQVTMMFWYRQQPGQSLTLIATANQGSEATYESGFVIDKFPISRPNLTFSTLTVSNMSPEDSSIYLCSGLRGGNFGGTQYFGPGTRLLVL.

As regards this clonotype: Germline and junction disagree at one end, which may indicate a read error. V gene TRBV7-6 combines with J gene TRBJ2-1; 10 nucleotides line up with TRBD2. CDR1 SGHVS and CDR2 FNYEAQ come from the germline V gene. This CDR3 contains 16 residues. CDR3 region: CASSLLLAGDYNEQFF. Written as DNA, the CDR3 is TGTGCCAGCAGCTTACTCCTAGCGGGGGATTACAATGAGCAGTTTTTC.